Reported below is one T cell receptor beta chain. Its antigen remains unidentified. CDR3 length equals 13 residues. V lost 5 bases and J lost 7, with 14 bases in between. Germline CDR1 is MNHEY and CDR2 is SVGAGI. The data are from a study of beta chain features in type 1 diabetes. Whole-study context: Across the samples, around 110,000,000 sorted cells were examined in total.

The investigators reverse transcribed all of the isolated RNA, so they sequenced expressed TCRB transcripts. The assay was immunoSEQ multiplex PCR, and TCRdb's table has in-frame clones only and misses some. Counted here are around 140,000 clones, about 10% occurring once; the ten biggest clones make up 1.3%. Findings of the study overall: PCR might pick shorter templates more often, in the same way for patients and controls. The study found that naive, central memory and Treg TCRB repertoires appeared more similar in patients than in healthy donors.

The receptor was derived from a man between 18 and 29 years old in good health. Sequences were obtained from naive CD4+ T cells from blood. This rearrangement joins TRBV6-5 to TRBJ1-2, with D possibly being TRBD1 (6 bases). In DNA form, the CDR3 reads TGTGCCAGCAGTAACGGACAGCTTTCTGGCTACACCTTC. It encodes CASSNGQLSGYTF.